The clone carrying this T cell receptor (beta chain) was seen more than once but under ten times. Its antigen is not known. The second PCR ran about 7 to 12 cycles with a sample-barcoded 5' primer and J-beta primers. Researchers report that each sample yielded at least 2.5 million CDR3-containing paired-end reads. TCRdb reprocessed the 5' RACE reads with MiXCR, giving one entry per CDR3 protein. The sample carries some 1,000,000 distinct CDR3 sequences, almost 25% recorded once. This sample was included in a study of blood T cells in healthy people across ages. Germline CDR1 MDHEN, CDR2 SYDVKM. The CDR3 extends over 15 amino acids. Points from the study as a whole: Estimates based on one million T cells were treated as lower bounds.

These data are also associated with another study on T cells of mothers and their children. This second study notes: The second PCR used the M1S primer, and this primer added sample barcodes and 2-4 random nucleotides.

This chain links TRBV28 with TRBJ2-5; D gene unclear. The J call may be mistaken, given a closer DNA end match to TRBJ2-1. The material sequenced was blood. The receptor was isolated from a girl aged 2-9 years in good health. Here the CDR3 DNA reads TGTGCCAGCAGTTCTCCGTCAATAGCCAGCCATGAGCAGTTCTTC. Translated: CASSSPSIASHEQFF.